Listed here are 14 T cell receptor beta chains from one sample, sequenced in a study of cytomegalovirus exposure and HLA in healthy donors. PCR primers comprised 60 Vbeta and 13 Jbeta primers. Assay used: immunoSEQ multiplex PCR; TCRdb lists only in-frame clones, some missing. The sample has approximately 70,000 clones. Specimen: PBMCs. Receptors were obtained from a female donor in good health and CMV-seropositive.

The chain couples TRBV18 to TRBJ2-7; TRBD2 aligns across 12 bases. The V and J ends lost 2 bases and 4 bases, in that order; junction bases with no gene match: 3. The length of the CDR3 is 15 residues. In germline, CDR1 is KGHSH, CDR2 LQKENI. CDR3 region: CASSPSSGGAYEQYF. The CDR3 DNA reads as TGTGCCAGCTCACCATCTAGCGGGGGGGCGTACGAGCAGTACTTC.

The CDR3 region has the DNA TGTGCCAGCAGCAGAGACAGGGACAATGAGCAGTTCTTC. It yields the protein CASSRDRDNEQFF. V is TRBV11-2 and J is TRBJ2-1; 7 nucleotides align to TRBD1. Trimming took 5 bases from V and 5 from J; bases not matched to a gene: 3. Germline loops: CDR1 SGHAT, CDR2 FQNNGV. The length of the CDR3 is 13 residues.

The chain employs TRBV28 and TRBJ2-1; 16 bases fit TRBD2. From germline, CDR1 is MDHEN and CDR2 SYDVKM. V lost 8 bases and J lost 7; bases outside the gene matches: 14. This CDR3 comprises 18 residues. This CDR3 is CASGTSGRAGFGGNEQFF. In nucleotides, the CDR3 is TGTGCCAGCGGGACTAGCGGGAGGGCCGGTTTCGGTGGGAATGAGCAGTTCTTC.

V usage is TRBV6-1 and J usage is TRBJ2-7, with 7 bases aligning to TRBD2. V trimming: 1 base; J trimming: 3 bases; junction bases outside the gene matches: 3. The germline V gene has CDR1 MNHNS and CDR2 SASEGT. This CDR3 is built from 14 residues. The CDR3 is CASSEGGGIYEQYF. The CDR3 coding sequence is TGTGCCAGCAGTGAAGGGGGAGGGATCTACGAGCAGTACTTC.

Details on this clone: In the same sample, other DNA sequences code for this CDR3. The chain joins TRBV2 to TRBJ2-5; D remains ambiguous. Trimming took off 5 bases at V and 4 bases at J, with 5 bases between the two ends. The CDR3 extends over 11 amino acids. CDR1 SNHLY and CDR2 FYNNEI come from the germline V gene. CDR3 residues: CASSLRETQYF. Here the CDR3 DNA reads TGTGCCAGCAGTCTGAGAGAGACCCAGTACTTC.

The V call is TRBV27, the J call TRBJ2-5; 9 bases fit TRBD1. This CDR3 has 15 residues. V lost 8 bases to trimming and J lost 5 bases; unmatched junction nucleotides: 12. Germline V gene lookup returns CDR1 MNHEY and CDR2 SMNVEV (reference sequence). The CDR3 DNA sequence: TGTGCCAGCCAGATACTACAGGGGGCGCACGAGACCCAGTACTTC. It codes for CASQILQGAHETQYF.

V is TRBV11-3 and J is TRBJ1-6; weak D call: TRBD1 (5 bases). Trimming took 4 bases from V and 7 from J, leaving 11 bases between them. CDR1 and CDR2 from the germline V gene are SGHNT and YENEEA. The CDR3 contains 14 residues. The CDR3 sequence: CASSSTRGNSPLHF. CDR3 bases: TGTGCCAGCAGCTCCACCCGGGGGAATTCACCCCTCCACTTT.

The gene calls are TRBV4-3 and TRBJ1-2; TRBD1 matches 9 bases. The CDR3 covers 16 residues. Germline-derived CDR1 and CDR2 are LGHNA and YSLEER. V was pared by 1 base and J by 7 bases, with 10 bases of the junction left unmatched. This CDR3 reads CASSQGQGGEGGGYTF. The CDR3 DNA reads TGCGCCAGCAGCCAAGGACAGGGGGGGGAGGGGGGTGGCTACACCTTC.

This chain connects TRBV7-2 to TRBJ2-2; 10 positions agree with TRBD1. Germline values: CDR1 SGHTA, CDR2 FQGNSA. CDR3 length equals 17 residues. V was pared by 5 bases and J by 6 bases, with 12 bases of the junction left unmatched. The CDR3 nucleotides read TGTGCCAGCAGCCAACGCCCTCGTGGACAGGGGGCCGGGGAGCTGTTTTTT. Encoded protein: CASSQRPRGQGAGELFF.

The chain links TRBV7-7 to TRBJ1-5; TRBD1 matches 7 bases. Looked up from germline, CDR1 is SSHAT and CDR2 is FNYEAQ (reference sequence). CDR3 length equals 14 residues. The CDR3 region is CAVSGGRRNQPQHF. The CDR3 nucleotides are TGTGCTGTATCAGGGGGAAGGCGCAATCAGCCCCAGCATTTT.

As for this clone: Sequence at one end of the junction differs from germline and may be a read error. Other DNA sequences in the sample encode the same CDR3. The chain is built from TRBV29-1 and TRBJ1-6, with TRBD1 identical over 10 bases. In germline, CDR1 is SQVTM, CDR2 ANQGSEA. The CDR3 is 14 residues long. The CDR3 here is CSVVEGQGNSPLHF. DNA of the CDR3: TGCAGCGTTGTAGAGGGACAGGGGAATTCACCCCTACACTTT.

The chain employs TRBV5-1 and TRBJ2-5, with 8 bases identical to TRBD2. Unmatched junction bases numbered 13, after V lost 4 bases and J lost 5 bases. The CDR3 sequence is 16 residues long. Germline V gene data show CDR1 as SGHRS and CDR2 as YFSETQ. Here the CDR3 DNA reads TGCGCCAGCAGCCCGGCTTTAGCGGGAAACGCGGAGACCCAGTACTTC. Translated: CASSPALAGNAETQYF.

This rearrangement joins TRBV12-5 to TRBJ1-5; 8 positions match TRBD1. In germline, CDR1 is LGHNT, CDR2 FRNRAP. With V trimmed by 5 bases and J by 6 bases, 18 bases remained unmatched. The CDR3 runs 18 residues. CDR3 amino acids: CASGPTGQGRVNVQPQHF. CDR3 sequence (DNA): TGTGCTAGTGGTCCAACCGGACAGGGAAGGGTAAATGTTCAGCCCCAGCATTTT.

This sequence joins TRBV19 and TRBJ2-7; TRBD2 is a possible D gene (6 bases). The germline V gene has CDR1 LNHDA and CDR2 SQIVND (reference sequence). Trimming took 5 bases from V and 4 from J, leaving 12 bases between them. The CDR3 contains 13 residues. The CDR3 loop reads CASSPGTRYEQYF. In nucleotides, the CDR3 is TGTGCCAGTAGTCCTGGGACTCGTTACGAGCAGTACTTC.